This TCR beta chain derives from a study of a mutant IDH1 vaccine in newly diagnosed glioma. The wider study: Standard pretreatment was either radiotherapy, temozolomide, or, for most, radiochemotherapy with temozolomide.

The time point is: week 11, during vaccination. A single vaccine dose contained 300 ug of mutant IDH1 20-mer peptide, and topical imiquimod was used with it. A word on this clone: Its antigen is unknown.

The CDR3 contains 15 residues. CDR1 is SGDLS and CDR2 is YYNGEE in the germline V gene. V lost 0 bases and J 5 bases, leaving 15 bases between the germline ends. Measured with immunoSEQ multiplex PCR; TCRdb has only the in-frame clones, and not every one. The repertoire has tens of thousands of clones, over 70% of them found once; the top ten carry over 4.5%. The chain has TRBV9 and TRBJ2-7, with D uncertain. This TCR derives from a man in his fifties or sixties with glioma. The source was PBMCs, collected from a glioma patient whose treatment included an IDH1 peptide vaccine. This CDR3 is CASSVGGSLWDEQYF. CDR3 DNA sequence: TGTGCCAGCAGCGTAGGCGGCAGCCTTTGGGACGAGCAGTACTTC.